This T cell receptor beta chain was sequenced in a study of cytomegalovirus exposure and HLA in healthy donors. J was trimmed by 5 bases and V by 5 bases; bases with no gene match: 9. The CDR3 consists of 17 residues. Germline CDR1 and CDR2: SNHLY and FYNNEI. Sequenced by immunoSEQ multiplex PCR; TCRdb stores in-frame clones only, minus some. The data contain 180,000 or so clones, approximately 89% of them singletons. This sequence was found in a man between 18 and 35 years old in good health and CMV-seropositive. This chain links TRBV2 with TRBJ2-1; 13 bases align to TRBD2. The sequenced material came from PBMCs. The CDR3 DNA is TGTGCCAGCAGTAAAAGGACTAGCGGGAGTTGGGACAATGAGCAGTTCTTC. Its translation: CASSKRTSGSWDNEQFF.